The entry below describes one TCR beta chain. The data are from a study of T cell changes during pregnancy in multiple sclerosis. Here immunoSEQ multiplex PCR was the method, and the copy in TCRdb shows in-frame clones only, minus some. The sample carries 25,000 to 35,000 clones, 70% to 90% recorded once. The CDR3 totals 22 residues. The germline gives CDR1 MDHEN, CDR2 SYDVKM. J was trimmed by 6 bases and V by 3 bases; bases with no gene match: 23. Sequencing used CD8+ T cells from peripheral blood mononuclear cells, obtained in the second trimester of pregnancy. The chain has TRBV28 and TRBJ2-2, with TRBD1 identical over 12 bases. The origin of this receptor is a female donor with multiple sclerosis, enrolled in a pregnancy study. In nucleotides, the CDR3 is TGTGCCAGCAGTTTCCAATCTAACACACCTGAACCGGGACAGGGGGCATCCGGGGAGCTGTTTTTT. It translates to CASSFQSNTPEPGQGASGELFF.